This T cell receptor (beta chain) originates from a study of cytomegalovirus exposure and HLA in healthy donors. In regard to this clone: At the DNA level, this CDR3 is encoded by other sequences in the same sample as well.

The PCR made use of 60 Vbeta and 13 Jbeta primers. Data came from immunoSEQ multiplex PCR; TCRdb stores just in-frame clones and leaves some out. The table records 69,000 or so clones, approximately 80% of them present only once. V was trimmed by 7 bases and J by 4 bases, leaving 6 bases between them. The CDR3 spans 11 residues. Germline CDR1 LNHDA, CDR2 SQIVND (reference sequence). Sequencing input: PBMCs. The receptor's source is a young man in good health and CMV-seronegative. The J gene is TRBJ2-3, the V gene TRBV19; D is perhaps TRBD1 (6 bases). The CDR3 loop reads CASKGADTQYF. The CDR3 DNA is TGTGCCAGTAAGGGGGCAGATACGCAGTATTTT.